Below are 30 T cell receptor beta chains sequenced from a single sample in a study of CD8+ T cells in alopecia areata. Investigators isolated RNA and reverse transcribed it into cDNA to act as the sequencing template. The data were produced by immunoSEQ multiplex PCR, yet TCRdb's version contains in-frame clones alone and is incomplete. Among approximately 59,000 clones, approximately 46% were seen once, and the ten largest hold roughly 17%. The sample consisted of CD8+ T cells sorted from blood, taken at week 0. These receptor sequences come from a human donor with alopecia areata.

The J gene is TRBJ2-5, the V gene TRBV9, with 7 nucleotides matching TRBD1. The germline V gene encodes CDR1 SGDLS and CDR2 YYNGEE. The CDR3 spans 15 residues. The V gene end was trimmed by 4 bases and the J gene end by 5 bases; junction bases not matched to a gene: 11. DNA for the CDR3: TGTGCCAGCAGCTCCTCGGGACAGCCCTTCGAGACCCAGTACTTC. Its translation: CASSSSGQPFETQYF.

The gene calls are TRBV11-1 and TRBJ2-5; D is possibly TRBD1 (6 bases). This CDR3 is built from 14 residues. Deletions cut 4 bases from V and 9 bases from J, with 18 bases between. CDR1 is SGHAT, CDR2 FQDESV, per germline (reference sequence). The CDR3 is CASSSTGGKMAQYF. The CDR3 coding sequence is TGTGCCAGCAGCTCAACTGGGGGCAAGATGGCCCAGTACTTC.

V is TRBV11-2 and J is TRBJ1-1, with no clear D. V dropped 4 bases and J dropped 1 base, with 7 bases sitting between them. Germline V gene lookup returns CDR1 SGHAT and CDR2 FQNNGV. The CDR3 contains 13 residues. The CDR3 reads CASSSNTNTEAFF. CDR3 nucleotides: TGTGCCAGCAGCTCTAATACGAACACTGAAGCTTTCTTT.

CDR3 in DNA: TGTGCCAGCAGCGCCGGACGGCCATCCTACGAGCAGTACTTC. Its translation is CASSAGRPSYEQYF. This sequence joins TRBV9 and TRBJ2-7, with no clear D. The CDR3 spans 14 residues. Germline values: CDR1 SGDLS, CDR2 YYNGEE. V lost 3 bases and J lost 1, with 11 bases in between. Filled out from reference TRBV9 and TRBJ2-7, the complete variable domain reads DSGVTQTPKHLITATGQRVTLRCSPRSGDLSVYWYQQSLDQGLQFLIQYYNGEERAKGNILERFSAQQFPDLHSELNLSSLELGDSALYFCASSAGRPSYEQYFGPGTRLTVT.

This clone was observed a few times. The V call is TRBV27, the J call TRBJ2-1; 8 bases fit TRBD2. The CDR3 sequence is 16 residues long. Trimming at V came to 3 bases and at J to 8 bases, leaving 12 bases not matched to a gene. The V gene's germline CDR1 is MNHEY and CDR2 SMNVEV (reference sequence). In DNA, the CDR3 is TGTGCCAGCAGTTTGGCCGGGACTAGTAGGGGCGATGAGCAGTTCTTC. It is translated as CASSLAGTSRGDEQFF.

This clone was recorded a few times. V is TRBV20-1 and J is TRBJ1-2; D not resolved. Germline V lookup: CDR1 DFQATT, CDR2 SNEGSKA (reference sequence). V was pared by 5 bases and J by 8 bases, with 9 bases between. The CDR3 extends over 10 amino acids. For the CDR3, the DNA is TGCAGTGCTCTCCAAGAGGGCTACACCTTC. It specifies CSALQEGYTF.

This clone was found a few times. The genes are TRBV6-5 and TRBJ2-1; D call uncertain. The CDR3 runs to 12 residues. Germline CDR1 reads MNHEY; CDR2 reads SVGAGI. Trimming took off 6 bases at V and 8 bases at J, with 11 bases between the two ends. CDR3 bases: TGTGCCAGCAGATCCACCCGAGATGAGCAGTTCTTC. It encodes CASRSTRDEQFF.

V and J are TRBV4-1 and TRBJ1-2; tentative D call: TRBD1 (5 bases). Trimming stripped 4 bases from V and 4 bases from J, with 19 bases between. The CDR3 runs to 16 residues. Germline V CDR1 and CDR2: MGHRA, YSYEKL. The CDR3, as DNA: TGCGCCAGCAGCCCTAGAATTGACAGTGGCGGCTATGGCTACACCTTC. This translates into CASSPRIDSGGYGYTF.

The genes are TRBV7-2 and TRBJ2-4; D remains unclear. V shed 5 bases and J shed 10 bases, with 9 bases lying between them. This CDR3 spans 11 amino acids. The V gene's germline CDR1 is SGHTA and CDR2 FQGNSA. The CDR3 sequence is CASSSLGIQYF. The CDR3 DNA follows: TGTGCCAGCAGCAGTCTCGGAATTCAGTACTTC.

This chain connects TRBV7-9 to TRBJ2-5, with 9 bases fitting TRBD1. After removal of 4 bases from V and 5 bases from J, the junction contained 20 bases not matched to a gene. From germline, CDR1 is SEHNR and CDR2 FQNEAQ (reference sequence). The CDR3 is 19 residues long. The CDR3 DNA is TGTGCCAGCAGCTCGGTCGACCCCGAGACAGGGGGTACATCGGAGACCCAGTACTTC. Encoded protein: CASSSVDPETGGTSETQYF. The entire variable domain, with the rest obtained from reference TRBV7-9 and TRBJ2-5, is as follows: DTGVSQNPRHKITKRGQNVTFRCDPISEHNRLYWYRQTLGQGPEFLTYFQNEAQLEKSRLLSDRFSAERPKGSFSTLEIQRTEQGDSAMYLCASSSVDPETGGTSETQYFGPGTRLLVL.

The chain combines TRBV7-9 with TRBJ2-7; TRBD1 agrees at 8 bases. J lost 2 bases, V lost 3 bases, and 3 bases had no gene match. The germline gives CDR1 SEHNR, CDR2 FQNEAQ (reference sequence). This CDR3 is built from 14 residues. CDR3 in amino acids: CASSFWDRTYEQYF. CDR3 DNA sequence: TGTGCCAGCAGCTTCTGGGACAGGACCTACGAGCAGTACTTC. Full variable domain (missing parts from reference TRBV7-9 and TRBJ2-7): DTGVSQNPRHKITKRGQNVTFRCDPISEHNRLYWYRQTLGQGPEFLTYFQNEAQLEKSRLLSDRFSAERPKGSFSTLEIQRTEQGDSAMYLCASSFWDRTYEQYFGPGTRLTVT.

This chain's CDR3 is CSVDTWGAGNDNEQFF. CDR3 nucleotide sequence: TGCAGCGTTGACACCTGGGGTGCAGGGAATGACAATGAGCAGTTCTTC. The chain combines TRBV29-1 with TRBJ2-1, with D possibly being TRBD1 (5 bases). V was pared by 3 bases and J by 5 bases, with 20 bases between. The CDR3 totals 16 residues. Germline CDR1 is SQVTM and CDR2 is ANQGSEA.

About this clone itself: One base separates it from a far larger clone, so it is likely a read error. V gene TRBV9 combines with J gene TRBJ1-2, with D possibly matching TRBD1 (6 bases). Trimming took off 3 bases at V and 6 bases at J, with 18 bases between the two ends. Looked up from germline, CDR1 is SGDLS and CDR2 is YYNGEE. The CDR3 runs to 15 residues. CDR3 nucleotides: TGTGCCAGCAGCGAGCGGACAGAGGGGCGGGATGGCTACACCTTC. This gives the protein CASSERTEGRDGYTF.

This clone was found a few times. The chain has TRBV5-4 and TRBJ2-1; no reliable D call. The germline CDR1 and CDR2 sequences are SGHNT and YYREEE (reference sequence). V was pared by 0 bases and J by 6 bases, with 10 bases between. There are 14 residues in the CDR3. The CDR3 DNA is TGTGCCAGCAGCTTGGGACTTTCCCCCAATGAGCAGTTCTTC. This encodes CASSLGLSPNEQFF.

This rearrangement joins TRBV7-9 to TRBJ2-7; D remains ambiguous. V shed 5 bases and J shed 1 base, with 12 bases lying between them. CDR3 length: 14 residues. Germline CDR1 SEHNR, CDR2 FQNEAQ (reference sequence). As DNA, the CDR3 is TGTGCCAGCAGCCCGGAGACCAGATCCTACGAGCAGTACTTC. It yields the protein CASSPETRSYEQYF.

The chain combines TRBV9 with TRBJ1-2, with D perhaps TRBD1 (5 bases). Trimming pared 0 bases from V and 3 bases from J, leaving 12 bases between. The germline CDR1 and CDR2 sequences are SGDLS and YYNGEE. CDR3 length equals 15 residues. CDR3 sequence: CASSVESGLDYGYTF. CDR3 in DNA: TGTGCCAGCAGCGTAGAGTCAGGGCTGGACTATGGCTACACCTTC.

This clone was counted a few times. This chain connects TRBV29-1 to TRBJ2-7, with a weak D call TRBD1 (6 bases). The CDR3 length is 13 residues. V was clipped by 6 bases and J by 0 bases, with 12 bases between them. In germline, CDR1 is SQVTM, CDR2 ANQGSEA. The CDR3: CSVRTVYSYEQYF. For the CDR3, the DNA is TGCAGCGTCCGGACAGTCTACTCCTACGAGCAGTACTTC.

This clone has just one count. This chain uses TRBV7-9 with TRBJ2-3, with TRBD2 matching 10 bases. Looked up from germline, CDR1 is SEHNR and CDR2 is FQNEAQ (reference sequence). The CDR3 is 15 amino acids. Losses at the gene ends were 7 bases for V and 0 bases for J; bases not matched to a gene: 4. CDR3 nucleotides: TGTGCCAGCAACTTTAGCGGGAGGAGCACAGATACGCAGTATTTT. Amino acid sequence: CASNFSGRSTDTQYF.

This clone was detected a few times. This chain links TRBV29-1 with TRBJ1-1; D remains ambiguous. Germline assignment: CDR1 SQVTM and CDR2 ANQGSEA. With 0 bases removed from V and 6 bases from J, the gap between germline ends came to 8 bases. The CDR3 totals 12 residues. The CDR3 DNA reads TGCAGCGTTGAAGATGGACGGCCTGAAGCTTTCTTT. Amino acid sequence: CSVEDGRPEAFF.

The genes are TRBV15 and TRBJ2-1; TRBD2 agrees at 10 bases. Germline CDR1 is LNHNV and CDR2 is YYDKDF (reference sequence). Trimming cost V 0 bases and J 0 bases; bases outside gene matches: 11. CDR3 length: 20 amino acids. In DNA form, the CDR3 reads TGTGCCACCAGCAGAGATCCTGGTGAGCGGGAGGGGAGCTCCTACAATGAGCAGTTCTTC. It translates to CATSRDPGEREGSSYNEQFF.

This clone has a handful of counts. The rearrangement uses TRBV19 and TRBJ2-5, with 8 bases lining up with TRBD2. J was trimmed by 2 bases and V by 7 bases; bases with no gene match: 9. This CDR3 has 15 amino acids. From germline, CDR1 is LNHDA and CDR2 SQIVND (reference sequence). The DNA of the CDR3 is TGTGCCAGTACTAATCTAGGCGGGGGGCAAGAGACCCAGTACTTC. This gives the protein CASTNLGGGQETQYF.

The CDR3 sequence: CASSRDSSSYNEQFF. The CDR3 coding sequence is TGTGCCAGCAGCCGGGACTCTAGCTCCTACAATGAGCAGTTCTTC. V usage is TRBV2 and J usage is TRBJ2-1, with D perhaps TRBD2 (6 bases). Trimming removed 6 bases from V and 0 bases from J, with 12 bases in between. The CDR3 sequence is 15 residues long. CDR1 and CDR2 from the germline V gene are SNHLY and FYNNEI.

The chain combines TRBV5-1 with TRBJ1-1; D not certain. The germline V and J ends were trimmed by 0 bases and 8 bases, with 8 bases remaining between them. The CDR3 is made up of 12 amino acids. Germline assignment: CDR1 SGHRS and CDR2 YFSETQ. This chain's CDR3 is CASSLAGGEAFF. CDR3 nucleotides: TGCGCCAGCAGCTTGGCCGGTGGGGAAGCTTTCTTT.

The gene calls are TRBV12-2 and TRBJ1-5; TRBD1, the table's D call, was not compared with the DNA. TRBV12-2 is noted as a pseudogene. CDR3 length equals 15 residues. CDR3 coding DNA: TGTGCAAGTCGCTTAGGTATTGGCAGCAATCAGCCCCAGCATTTT. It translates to CASRLGIGSNQPQHF.

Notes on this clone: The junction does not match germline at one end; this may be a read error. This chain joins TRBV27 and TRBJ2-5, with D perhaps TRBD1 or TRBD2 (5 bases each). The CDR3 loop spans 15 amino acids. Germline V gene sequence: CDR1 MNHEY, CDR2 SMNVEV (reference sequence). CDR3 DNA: TGTGCCAGCGCACGGGGAGTAGGGGAAAAAGAAACCCAGTACTTC. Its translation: CASARGVGEKETQYF.

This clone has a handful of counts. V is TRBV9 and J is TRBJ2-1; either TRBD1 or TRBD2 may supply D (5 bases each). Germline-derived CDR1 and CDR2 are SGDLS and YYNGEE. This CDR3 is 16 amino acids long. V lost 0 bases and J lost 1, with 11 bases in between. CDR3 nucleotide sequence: TGTGCCAGCAGCGTAGGTGGGGGAGTGTCCTACAATGAGCAGTTCTTC. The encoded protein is CASSVGGGVSYNEQFF. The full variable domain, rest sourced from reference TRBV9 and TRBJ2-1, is DSGVTQTPKHLITATGQRVTLRCSPRSGDLSVYWYQQSLDQGLQFLIQYYNGEERAKGNILERFSAQQFPDLHSELNLSSLELGDSALYFCASSVGGGVSYNEQFFGPGTRLTVL.

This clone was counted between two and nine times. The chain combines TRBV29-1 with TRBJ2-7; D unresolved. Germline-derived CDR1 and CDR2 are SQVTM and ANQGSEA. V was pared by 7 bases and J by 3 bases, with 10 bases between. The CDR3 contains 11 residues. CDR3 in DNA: TGCAGCGCCAAAGTAGGCTACGAGCAGTACTTC. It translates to CSAKVGYEQYF.

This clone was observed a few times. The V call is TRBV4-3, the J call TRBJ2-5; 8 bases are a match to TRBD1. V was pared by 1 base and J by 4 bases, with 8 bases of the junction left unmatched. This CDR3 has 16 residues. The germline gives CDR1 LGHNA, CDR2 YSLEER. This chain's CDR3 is CASSQGRDRGRETQYF. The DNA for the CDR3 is TGCGCCAGCAGCCAAGGTCGAGACAGGGGACGAGAGACCCAGTACTTC.

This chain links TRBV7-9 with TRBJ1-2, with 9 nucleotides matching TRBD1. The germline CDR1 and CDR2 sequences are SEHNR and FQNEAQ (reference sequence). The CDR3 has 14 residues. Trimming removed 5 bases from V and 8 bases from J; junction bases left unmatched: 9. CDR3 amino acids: CASSQDRGKRGYTF. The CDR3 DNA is TGTGCCAGCAGCCAGGACAGGGGAAAGAGAGGCTACACCTTC.

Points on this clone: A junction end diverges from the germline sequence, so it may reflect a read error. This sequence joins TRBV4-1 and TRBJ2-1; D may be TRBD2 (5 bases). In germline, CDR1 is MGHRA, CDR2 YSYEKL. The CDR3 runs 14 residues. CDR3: CASSYTREGNEQFF. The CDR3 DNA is TGTGCCAGCAGTTACACACGGGAAGGCAATGAGCAGTTCTTC.